This T cell receptor beta chain was captured in a study of T cell repertoires in cytomegalovirus infection. Germline CDR1 MNHNS, CDR2 SASEGT. V was pared by 2 bases and J by 4 bases, with 11 bases between. The length of the CDR3 is 15 residues. MiXCR, applied by TCRdb to the reads, yields one record per CDR3 protein. The sample carries approximately 500,000 distinct CDR3 sequences, 16% recorded once. The clonotype was recovered from a human donor in good health (CMV status not recorded). Some clones in this sample may be carry-over from other donors' samples. Sequences were obtained from CD8+ T cells from PBMCs. The chain has TRBV6-1 and TRBJ2-2; D is possibly TRBD2 (5 bases). CDR3 nucleotides: TGTGCCAGCAGTGAAACTAGGTCGGTCACCGGGGAGCTGTTTTTT. Encoded protein: CASSETRSVTGELFF.